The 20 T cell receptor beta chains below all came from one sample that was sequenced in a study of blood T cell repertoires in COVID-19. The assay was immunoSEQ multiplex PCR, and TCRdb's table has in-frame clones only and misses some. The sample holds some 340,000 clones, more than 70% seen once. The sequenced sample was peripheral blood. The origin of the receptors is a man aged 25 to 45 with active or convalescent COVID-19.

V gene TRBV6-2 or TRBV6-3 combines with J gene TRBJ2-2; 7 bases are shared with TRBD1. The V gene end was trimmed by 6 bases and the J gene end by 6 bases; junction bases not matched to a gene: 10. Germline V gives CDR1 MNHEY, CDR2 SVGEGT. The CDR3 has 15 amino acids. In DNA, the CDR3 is TGTGCCAGCAGCCCTCGTGACAGGGAGCCCGGGGAGCTGTTTTTT. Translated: CASSPRDREPGELFF.

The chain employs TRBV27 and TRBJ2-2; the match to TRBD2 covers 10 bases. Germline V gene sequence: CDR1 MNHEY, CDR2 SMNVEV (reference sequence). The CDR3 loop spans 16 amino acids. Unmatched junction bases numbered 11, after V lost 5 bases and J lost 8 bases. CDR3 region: CASSDSGRLSSGELFF. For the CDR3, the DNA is TGTGCCAGCAGTGATAGCGGGAGGCTCTCGTCAGGGGAGCTGTTTTTT.

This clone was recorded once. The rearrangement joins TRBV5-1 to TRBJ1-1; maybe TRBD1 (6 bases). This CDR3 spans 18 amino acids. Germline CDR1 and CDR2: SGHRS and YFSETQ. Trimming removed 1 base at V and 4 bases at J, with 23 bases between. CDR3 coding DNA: TGCGCCAGCAGCTTGCCCCCGGGACAAACTTCGATGAGCACTGAAGCTTTCTTT. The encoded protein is CASSLPPGQTSMSTEAFF.

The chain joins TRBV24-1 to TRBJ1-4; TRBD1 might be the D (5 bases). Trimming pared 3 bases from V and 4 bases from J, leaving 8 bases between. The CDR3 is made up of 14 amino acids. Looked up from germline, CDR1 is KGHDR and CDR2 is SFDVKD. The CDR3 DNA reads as TGTGCCACCAGTGATGCGACAGATAATGAAAAACTGTTTTTT. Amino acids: CATSDATDNEKLFF.

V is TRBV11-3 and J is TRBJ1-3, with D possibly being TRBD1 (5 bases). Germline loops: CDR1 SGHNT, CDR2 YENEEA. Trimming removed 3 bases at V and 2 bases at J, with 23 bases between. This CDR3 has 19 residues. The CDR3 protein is CASSFEASGTEGPGNTIYF. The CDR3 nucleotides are TGTGCCAGCAGCTTCGAGGCGTCGGGGACGGAGGGGCCTGGAAACACCATATATTTT.

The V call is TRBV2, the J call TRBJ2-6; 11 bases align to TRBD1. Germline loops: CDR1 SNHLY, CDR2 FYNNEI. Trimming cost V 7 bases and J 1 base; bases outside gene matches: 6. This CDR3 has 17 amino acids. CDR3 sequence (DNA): TGTGCCAGCACTAGGACAGGGGGCCGATCTGGGGCCAACGTCCTGACTTTC. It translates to CASTRTGGRSGANVLTF.

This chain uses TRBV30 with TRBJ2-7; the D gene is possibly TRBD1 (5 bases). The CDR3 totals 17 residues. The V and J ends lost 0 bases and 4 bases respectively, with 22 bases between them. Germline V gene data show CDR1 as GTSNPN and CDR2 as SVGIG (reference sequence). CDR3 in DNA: TGTGCCTGGAGTGTAAGGTGGGGCAGCGAGCCAACATACGAGCAGTACTTC. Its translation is CAWSVRWGSEPTYEQYF. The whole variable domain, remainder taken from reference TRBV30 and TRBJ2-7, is SQTIHQWPATLVQPVGSPLSLECTVEGTSNPNLYWYRQAAGRGLQLLFYSVGIGQISSEVPQNLSASRPQDRQFILSSKKLLLSDSGFYLCAWSVRWGSEPTYEQYFGPGTRLTVT.

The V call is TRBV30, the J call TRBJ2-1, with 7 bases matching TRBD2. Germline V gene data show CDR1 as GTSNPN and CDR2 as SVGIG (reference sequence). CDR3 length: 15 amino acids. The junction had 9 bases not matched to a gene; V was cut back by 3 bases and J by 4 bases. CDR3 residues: CAWSGAASGYNEQFF. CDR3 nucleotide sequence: TGTGCCTGGAGCGGGGCGGCTAGCGGATACAATGAGCAGTTCTTC.

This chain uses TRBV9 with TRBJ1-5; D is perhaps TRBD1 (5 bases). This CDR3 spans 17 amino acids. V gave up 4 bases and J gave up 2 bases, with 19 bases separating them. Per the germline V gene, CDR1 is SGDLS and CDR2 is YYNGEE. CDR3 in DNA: TGTGCCAGCAGCCCCTTGGACACCTTCCTGGGCAATCAGCCCCAGCATTTT. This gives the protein CASSPLDTFLGNQPQHF.

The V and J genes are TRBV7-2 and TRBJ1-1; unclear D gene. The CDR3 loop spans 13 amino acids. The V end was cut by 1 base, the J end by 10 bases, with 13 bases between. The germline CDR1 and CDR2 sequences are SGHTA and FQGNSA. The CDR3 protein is CASSLGPSDGAFF. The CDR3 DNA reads TGTGCCAGCAGCTTAGGTCCCAGCGATGGAGCTTTCTTT.

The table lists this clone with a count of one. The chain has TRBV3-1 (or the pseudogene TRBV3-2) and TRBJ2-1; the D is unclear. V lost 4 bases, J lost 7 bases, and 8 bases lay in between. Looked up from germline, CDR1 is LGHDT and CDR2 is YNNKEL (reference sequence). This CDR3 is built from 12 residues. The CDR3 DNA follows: TGTGCCAGCAGCCCCCCCGGGAATGAGCAGTTCTTC. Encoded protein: CASSPPGNEQFF.

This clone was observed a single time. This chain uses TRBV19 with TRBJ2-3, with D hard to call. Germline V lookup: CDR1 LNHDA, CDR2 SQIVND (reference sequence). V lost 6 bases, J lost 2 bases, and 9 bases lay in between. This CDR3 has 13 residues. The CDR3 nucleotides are TGTGCCAGTAGCTTCCGTCCCACAGATACGCAGTATTTT. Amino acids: CASSFRPTDTQYF.

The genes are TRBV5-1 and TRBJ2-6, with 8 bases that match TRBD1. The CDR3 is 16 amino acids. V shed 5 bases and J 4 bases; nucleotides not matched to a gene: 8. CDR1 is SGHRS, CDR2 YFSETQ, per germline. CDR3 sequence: CASRPQGARGANVLTF. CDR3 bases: TGCGCCAGCAGACCCCAGGGGGCGAGGGGGGCCAACGTCCTGACTTTC.

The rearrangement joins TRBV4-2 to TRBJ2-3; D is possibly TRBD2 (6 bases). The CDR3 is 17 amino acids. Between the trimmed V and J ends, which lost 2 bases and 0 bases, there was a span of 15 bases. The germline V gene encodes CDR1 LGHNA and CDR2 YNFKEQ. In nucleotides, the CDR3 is TGTGCCAGCAGCCAAACCCAAGCGGGCACTAGCACAGATACGCAGTATTTT. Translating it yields CASSQTQAGTSTDTQYF.

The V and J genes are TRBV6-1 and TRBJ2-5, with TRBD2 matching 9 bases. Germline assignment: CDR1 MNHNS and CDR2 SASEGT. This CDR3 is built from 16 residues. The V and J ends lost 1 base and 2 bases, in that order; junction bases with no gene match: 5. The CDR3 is CASSEVASGVQETQYF. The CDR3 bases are TGTGCCAGCAGTGAAGTAGCTAGCGGGGTTCAAGAGACCCAGTACTTC.

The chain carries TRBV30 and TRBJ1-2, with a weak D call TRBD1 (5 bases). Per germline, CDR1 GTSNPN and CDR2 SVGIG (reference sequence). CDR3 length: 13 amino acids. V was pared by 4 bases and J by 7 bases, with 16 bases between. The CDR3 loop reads CAWTGGGGTGYTF. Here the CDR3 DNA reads TGTGCCTGGACTGGGGGTGGGGGGACTGGCTACACCTTC.

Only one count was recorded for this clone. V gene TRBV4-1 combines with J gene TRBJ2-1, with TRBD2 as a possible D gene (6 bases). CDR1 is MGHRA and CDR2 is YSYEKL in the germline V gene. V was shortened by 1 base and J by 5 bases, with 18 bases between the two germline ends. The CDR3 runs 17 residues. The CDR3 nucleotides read TGCGCCAGCAGCCAAGGTCTCCCCCGGACTATCAACAATGAGCAGTTCTTC. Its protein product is CASSQGLPRTINNEQFF.

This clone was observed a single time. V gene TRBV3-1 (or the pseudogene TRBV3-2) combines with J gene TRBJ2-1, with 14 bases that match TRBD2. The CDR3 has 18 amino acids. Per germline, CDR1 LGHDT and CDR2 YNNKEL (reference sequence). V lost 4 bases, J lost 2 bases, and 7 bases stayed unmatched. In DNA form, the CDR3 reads TGTGCCAGCAGCCCCGGGACTAGCGGGAGAGGGGCCTACAATGAGCAGTTCTTC. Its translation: CASSPGTSGRGAYNEQFF.

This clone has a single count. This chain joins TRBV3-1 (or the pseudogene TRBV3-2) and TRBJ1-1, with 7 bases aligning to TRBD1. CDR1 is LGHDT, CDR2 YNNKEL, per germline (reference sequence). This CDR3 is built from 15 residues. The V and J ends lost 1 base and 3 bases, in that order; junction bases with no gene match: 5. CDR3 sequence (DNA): TGTGCCAGCAGCCAAGGGGACAGTGGGGACACTGAAGCTTTCTTT. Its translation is CASSQGDSGDTEAFF.

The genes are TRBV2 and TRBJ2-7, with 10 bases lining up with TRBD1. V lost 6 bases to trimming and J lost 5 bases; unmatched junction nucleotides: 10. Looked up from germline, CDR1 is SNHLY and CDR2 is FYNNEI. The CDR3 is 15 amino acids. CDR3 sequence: CASRAPGQGWNEQYF. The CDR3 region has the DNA TGTGCCAGCAGGGCCCCGGGACAGGGGTGGAACGAGCAGTACTTC.